The 9 T cell receptor beta chains below all came from one sample that was sequenced in a study of T cells in Graves' hyperthyroidism and ophthalmopathy. RNA transcripts served as the template for amplifying TCR beta CDR3 regions. Primed by the HTBI set, a first-round RT-PCR was run on the TCR CDR3. TCRdb processed the multiplex PCR reads anew with MiXCR; each CDR3 protein has one entry. Of approximately 49,000 distinct CDR3 sequences listed, roughly 51% are singletons. The specimen sequenced was peripheral blood or thyroid tissue (not recorded which). The receptors stem from a man aged 18 to 29 with Graves' hyperthyroidism.

Note on this clonotype: One end of the junction fails to match germline, which may point to a read error. The chain joins TRBV5-1 to TRBJ2-5, with D uncertain. The CDR3 is made up of 15 amino acids. Germline V gives CDR1 SGHRS, CDR2 YFSETQ. CDR3 sequence: CASSLVTAVQKTQYF. In DNA, the CDR3 is TGCGCCAGCAGCTTGGTTACGGCAGTCCAAAAGACCCAGTACTTC.

This clonotype showed up many times. The chain recombines TRBV29-1 with TRBJ2-3; 12 positions match TRBD2. The CDR3 extends over 18 amino acids. V lost 3 bases to trimming and J lost 6 bases; unmatched junction nucleotides: 16. The germline V gene encodes CDR1 SQVTM and CDR2 ANQGSEA. CDR3: CSVDFGASGGALTDTQYF. DNA of the CDR3: TGCAGCGTTGATTTCGGGGCTAGCGGGGGGGCCTTGACTGATACGCAGTATTTT.

This clonotype was seen repeatedly, ten times or more. The CDR3 sequence is CASRPRNTEAFF. The CDR3 bases are TGTGCCAGCAGACCCCGGAACACTGAAGCTTTCTTT. This chain uses TRBV28 with TRBJ1-1; no clear D gene. CDR1 and CDR2 from the germline V gene are MDHEN and SYDVKM. V was clipped by 6 bases and J by 1 base, with 6 bases between them. CDR3 size: 12 residues.

The table lists this clonotype with many counts. The chain employs TRBV5-1 and TRBJ2-7; the match to TRBD1 covers 7 bases. This CDR3 has 15 residues. Germline-derived CDR1 and CDR2 are SGHRS and YFSETQ. V lost 0 bases and J lost 2; bases outside the gene matches: 5. CDR3 in amino acids: CASSLVAGGTYEQYF. CDR3 DNA: TGCGCCAGCAGCTTGGTGGCAGGGGGAACCTACGAGCAGTACTTC.

This clonotype was found many times. The gene calls are TRBV15 and TRBJ1-2; 7 positions agree with TRBD1. The germline CDR1 and CDR2 sequences are LNHNV and YYDKDF (reference sequence). The V segment lost 6 bases and the J segment 4 bases; nucleotides outside the gene matches: 8. The CDR3 covers 14 residues. The CDR3 protein is CATSPGQTSYGYTF. CDR3 nucleotide sequence: TGTGCCACCAGTCCGGGACAGACTTCCTATGGCTACACCTTC.

This clonotype occurred a few times. The chain has TRBV2 and TRBJ2-7, with D unclear. V lost 7 bases and J 0 bases, leaving 10 bases between the germline ends. From germline, CDR1 is SNHLY and CDR2 FYNNEI. This CDR3 is 13 amino acids long. The DNA for the CDR3 is TGTGCCAGCATACTGGCGAGCTCCTACGAGCAGTACTTC. Translated: CASILASSYEQYF.

This clonotype was counted a few times. J is TRBJ2-5 and V is TRBV29-1, with 10 bases aligning to TRBD2. The germline V gene encodes CDR1 SQVTM and CDR2 ANQGSEA. Unmatched junction bases numbered 5, after V lost 5 bases and J lost 5 bases. CDR3 size: 13 residues. Here the CDR3 reads CSVRLAGVETQYF. The DNA for the CDR3 is TGCAGCGTTCGGCTAGCGGGAGTTGAGACCCAGTACTTC.

Judged by abundance, this clonotype is medium-sized. The CDR3 reads CASSLRPGGETQYF. The CDR3 DNA reads as TGTGCCAGCAGCCTCAGGCCGGGGGGGGAGACCCAGTACTTC. The rearrangement joins TRBV7-2 to TRBJ2-5; 8 nucleotides match TRBD2. After removal of 5 bases from V and 5 bases from J, the junction contained 7 bases not matched to a gene. This CDR3 region has 14 residues. Germline V gene lookup returns CDR1 SGHTA and CDR2 FQGNSA.

This chain joins TRBV12-3 or TRBV12-4 and TRBJ2-6; no definite D call. V was clipped by 6 bases and J by 0 bases, with 18 bases between them. This CDR3 is 18 amino acids long. The CDR3 sequence: CASREQSTLNSGANVLTF. CDR3 sequence (DNA): TGTGCCAGCAGGGAACAGAGCACGCTTAACTCTGGGGCCAACGTCCTGACTTTC.